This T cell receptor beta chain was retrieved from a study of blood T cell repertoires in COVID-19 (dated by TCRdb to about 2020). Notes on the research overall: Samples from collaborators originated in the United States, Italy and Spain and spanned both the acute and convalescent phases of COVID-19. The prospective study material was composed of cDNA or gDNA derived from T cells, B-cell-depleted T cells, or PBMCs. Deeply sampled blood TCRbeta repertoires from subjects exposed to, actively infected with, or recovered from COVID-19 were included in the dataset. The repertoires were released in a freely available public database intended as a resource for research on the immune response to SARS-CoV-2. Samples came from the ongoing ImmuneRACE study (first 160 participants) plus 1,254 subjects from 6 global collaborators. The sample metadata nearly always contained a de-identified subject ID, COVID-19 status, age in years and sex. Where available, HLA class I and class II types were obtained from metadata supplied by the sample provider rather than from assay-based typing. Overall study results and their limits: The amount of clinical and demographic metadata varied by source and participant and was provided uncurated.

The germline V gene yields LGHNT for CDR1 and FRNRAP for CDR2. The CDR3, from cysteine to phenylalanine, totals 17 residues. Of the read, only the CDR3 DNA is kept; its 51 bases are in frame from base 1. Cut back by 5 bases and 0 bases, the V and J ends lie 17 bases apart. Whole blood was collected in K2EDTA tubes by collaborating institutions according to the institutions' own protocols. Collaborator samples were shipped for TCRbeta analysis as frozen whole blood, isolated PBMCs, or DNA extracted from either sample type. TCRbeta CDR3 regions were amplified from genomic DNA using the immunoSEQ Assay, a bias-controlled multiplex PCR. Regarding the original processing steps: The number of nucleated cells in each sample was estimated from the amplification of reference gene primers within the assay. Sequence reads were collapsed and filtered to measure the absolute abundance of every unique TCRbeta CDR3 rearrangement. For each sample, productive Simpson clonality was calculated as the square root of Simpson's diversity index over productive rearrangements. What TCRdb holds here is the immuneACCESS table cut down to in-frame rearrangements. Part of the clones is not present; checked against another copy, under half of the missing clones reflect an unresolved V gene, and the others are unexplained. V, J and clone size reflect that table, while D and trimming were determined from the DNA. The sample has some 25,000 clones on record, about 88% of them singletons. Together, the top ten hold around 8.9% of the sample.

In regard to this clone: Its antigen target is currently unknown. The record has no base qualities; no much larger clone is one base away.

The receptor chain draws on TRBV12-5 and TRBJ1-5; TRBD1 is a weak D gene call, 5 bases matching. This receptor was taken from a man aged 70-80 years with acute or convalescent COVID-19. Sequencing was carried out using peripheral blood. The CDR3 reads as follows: CASGTRRGRYSNQPQHF. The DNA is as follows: TGTGCTAGTGGTACCCGGAGGGGCCGCTATAGCAATCAGCCCCAGCATTTT.